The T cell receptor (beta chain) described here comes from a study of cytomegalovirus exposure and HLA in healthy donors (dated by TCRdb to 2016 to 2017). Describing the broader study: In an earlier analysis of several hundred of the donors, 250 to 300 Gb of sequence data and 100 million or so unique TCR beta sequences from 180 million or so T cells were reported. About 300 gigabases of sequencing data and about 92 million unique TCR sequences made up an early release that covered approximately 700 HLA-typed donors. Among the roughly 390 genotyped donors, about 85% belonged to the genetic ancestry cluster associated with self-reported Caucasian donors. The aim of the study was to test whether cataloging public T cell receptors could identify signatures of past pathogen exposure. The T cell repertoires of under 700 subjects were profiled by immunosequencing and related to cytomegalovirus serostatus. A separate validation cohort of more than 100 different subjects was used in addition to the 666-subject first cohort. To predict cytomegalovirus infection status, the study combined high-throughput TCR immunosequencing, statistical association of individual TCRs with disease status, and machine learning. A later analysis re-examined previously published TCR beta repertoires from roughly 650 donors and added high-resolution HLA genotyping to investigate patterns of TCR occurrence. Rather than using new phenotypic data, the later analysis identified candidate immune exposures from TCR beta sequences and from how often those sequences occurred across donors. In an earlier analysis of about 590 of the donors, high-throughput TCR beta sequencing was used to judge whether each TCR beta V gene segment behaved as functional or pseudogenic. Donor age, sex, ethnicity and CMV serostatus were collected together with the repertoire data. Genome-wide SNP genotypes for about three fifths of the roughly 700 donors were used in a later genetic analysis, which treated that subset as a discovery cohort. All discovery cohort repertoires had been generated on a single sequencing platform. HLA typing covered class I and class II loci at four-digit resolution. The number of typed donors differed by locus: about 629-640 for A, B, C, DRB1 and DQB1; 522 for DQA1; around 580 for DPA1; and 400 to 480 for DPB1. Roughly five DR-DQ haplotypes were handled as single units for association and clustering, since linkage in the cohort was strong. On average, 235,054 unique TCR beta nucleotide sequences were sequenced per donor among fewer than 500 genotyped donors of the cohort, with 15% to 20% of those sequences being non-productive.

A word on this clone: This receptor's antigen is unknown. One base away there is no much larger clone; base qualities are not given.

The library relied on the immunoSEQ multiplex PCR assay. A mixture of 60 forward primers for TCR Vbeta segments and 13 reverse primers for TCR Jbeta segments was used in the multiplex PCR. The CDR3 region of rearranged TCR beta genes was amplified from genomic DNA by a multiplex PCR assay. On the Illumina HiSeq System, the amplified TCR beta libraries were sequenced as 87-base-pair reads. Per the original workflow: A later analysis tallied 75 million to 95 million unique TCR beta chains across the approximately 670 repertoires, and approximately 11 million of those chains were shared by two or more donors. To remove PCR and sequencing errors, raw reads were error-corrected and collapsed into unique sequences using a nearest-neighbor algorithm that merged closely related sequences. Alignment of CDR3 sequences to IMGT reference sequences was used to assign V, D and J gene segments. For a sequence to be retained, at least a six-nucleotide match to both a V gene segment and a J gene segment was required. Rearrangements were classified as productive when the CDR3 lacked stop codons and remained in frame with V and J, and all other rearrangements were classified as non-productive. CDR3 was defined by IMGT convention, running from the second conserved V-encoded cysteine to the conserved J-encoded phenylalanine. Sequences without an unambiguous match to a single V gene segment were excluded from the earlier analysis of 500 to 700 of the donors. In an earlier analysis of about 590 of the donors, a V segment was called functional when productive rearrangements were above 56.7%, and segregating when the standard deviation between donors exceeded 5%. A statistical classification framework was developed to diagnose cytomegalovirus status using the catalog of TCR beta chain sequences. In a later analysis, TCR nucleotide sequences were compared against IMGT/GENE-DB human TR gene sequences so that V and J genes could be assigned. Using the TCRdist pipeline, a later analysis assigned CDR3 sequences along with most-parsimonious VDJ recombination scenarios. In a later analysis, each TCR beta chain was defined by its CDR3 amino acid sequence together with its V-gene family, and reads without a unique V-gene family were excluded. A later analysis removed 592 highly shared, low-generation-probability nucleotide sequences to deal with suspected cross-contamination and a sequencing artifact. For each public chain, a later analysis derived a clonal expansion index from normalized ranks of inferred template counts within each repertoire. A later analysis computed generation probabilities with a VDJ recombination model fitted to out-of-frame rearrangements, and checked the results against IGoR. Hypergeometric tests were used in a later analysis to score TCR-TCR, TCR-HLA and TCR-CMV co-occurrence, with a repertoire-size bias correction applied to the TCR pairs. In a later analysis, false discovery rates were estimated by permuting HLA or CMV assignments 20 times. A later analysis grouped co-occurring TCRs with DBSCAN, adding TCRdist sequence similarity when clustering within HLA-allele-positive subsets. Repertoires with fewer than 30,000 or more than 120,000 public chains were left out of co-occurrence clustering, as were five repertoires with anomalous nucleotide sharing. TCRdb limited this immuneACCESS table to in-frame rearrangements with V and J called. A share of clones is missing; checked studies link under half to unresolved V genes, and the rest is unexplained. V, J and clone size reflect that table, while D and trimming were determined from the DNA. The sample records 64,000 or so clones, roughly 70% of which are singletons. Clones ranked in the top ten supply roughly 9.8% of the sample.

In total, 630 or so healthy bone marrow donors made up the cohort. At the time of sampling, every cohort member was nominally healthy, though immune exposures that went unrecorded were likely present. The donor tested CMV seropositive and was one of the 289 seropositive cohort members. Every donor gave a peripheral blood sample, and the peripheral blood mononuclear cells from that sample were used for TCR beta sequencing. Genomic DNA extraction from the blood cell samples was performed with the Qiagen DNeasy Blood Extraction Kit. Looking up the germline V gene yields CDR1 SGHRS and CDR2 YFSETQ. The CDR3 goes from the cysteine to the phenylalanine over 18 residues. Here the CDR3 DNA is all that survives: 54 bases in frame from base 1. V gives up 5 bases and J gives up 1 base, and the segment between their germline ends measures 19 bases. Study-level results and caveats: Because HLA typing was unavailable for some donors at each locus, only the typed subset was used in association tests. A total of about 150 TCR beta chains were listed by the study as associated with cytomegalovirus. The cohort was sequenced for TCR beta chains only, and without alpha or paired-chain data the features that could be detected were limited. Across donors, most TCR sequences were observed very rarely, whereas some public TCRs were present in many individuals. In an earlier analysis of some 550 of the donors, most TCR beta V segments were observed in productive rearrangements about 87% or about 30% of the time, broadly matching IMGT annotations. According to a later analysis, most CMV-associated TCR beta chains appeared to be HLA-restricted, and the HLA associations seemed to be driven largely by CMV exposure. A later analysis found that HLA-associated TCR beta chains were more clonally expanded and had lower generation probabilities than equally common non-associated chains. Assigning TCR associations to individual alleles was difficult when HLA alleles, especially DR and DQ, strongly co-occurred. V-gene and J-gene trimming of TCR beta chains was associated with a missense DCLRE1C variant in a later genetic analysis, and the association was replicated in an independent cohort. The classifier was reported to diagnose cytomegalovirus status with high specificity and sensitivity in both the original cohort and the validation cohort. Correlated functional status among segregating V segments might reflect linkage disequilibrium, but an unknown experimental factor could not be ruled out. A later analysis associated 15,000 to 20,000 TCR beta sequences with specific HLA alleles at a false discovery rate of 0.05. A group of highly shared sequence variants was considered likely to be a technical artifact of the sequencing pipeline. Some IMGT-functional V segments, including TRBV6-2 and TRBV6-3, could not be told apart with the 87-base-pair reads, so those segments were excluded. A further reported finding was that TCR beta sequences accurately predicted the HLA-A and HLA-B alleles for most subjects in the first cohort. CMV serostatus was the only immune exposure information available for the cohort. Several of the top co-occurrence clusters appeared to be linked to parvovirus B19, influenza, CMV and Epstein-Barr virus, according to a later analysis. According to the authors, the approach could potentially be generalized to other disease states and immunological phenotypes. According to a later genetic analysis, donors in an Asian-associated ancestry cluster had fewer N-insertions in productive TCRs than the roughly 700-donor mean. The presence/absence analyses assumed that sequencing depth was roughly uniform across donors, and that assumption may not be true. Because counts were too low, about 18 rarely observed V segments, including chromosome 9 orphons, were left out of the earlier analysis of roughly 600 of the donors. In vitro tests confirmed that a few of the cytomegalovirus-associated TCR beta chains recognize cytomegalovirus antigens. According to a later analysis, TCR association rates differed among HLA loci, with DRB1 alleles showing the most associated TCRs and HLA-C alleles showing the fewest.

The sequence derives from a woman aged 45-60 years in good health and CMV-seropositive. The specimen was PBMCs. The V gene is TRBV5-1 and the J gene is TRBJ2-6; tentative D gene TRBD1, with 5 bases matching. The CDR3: CASRAGSAGTSGANVLTF. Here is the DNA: TGCGCCAGCAGAGCAGGGTCCGCAGGAACTTCTGGGGCCAACGTCCTGACTTTC.